These T cell receptor beta chains were read from a single sample in a study of PD-1 blockade in classical Hodgkin lymphoma. Assay: immunoSEQ multiplex PCR; the TCRdb copy retains only in-frame clones and omits some. The data hold around 20,000 clones, with more than 80% observed a single time. This specimen consisted of peripheral blood mononuclear cells (PBMCs), obtained before the second cycle of nivolumab. The receptors derive from a human donor with classical Hodgkin lymphoma. Each CDR3 is given with its conserved first and last residue. Fields, in order: V gene, D gene, clone size, J gene, CDR3 DNA, CDR3 protein. A D gene is named only where the DNA matches it firmly. A row's size may be missing; if present it is once, few, many or a size class.

v_gene: TRBV9; d_gene: -; abundance: -; j_gene: TRBJ1-2; CDR3nt: TGTGCCAGCAGCGCAGGCCCTAACTATGGCTACACCTTC; CDR3aa: CASSAGPNYGYTF
v_gene: TRBV7-9; d_gene: -; abundance: once; j_gene: TRBJ2-7; CDR3nt: TGTGCCAGCAGTAATACCGGGACATTTTACGAGCAGTACTTC; CDR3aa: CASSNTGTFYEQYF
v_gene: TRBV27; d_gene: -; abundance: -; j_gene: TRBJ2-1; CDR3nt: TGTGCCAGCAGTGTTAGCGGAAGCTCCTACAATGAGCAGTTCTTC; CDR3aa: CASSVSGSSYNEQFF
v_gene: TRBV5-1; d_gene: -; abundance: -; j_gene: TRBJ2-3; CDR3nt: TGCGCCAGCAGCTTGGCCCTGGATACGCAGTATTTT; CDR3aa: CASSLALDTQYF
v_gene: TRBV12-5; d_gene: -; abundance: few; j_gene: TRBJ1-1; CDR3nt: TGTGCTAGTGGTTTGATGGGGACTGAAGCTTTCTTT; CDR3aa: CASGLMGTEAFF
v_gene: TRBV7-3; d_gene: -; abundance: few; j_gene: TRBJ2-1; CDR3nt: TGTGCCAGCAGCTTAGGGCTCACAAAGTACAATGAGCAGTTCTTC; CDR3aa: CASSLGLTKYNEQFF
v_gene: TRBV5-1; d_gene: TRBD1; abundance: -; j_gene: TRBJ1-2; CDR3nt: TGCGCCAGCAGCTTAGGGGGGACAGGCGCTGGCTACACCTTC; CDR3aa: CASSLGGTGAGYTF
v_gene: TRBV19; d_gene: -; abundance: -; j_gene: TRBJ1-5; CDR3nt: TGTGCCAGTGCCCTAAGGGGTGATCAGCCCCAGCATTTT; CDR3aa: CASALRGDQPQHF
v_gene: TRBV27; d_gene: TRBD2; abundance: -; j_gene: TRBJ2-3; CDR3nt: TGTGCCAGCAGTTTAGGGGTAGCGGGTTTAGATACGCAGTATTTT; CDR3aa: CASSLGVAGLDTQYF
v_gene: TRBV6-5; d_gene: -; abundance: once; j_gene: TRBJ1-1; CDR3nt: TGTGCCAGCAGTGAAGGTTTGAGCACTGAAGCTTTCTTT; CDR3aa: CASSEGLSTEAFF
v_gene: TRBV6-5; d_gene: -; abundance: -; j_gene: TRBJ1-6; CDR3nt: TGTGCCAGCAGTTCCAGGGGAGGTAATTCACCCCTCCACTTT; CDR3aa: CASSSRGGNSPLHF
v_gene: TRBV5-1; d_gene: TRBD1; abundance: -; j_gene: TRBJ2-1; CDR3nt: TGCGCCAGCAGCGACACCGGGACAGGGAGCAATGAGCAGTTCTTC; CDR3aa: CASSDTGTGSNEQFF
v_gene: TRBV7-6; d_gene: -; abundance: -; j_gene: TRBJ2-7; CDR3nt: TGTGCCAGCAGCTTAGCGGCGGTAGGGGCCTACGAGCAGTACTTC; CDR3aa: CASSLAAVGAYEQYF
v_gene: TRBV11-3; d_gene: TRBD2; abundance: -; j_gene: TRBJ2-7; CDR3nt: TGTGCCAGCAGCTTAGGGCCCATAGCGGGGACCTACGAGCAGTACTTC; CDR3aa: CASSLGPIAGTYEQYF
v_gene: TRBV7-7; d_gene: -; abundance: -; j_gene: TRBJ1-3; CDR3nt: TGTGCTAGCAGCTTAGACAGAGGAAACACCATATATTTT; CDR3aa: CASSLDRGNTIYF
v_gene: TRBV2; d_gene: -; abundance: -; j_gene: TRBJ2-7; CDR3nt: TGTGCCAGCAGTGAACTCTCCTACGAGCAGTACTTC; CDR3aa: CASSELSYEQYF
v_gene: TRBV10-1; d_gene: TRBD1; abundance: -; j_gene: TRBJ2-7; CDR3nt: TGCGCCAGCAGAGGGACAGCCAGCTCCTACGAGCAGTACTTC; CDR3aa: CASRGTASSYEQYF
v_gene: TRBV7-7; d_gene: -; abundance: -; j_gene: TRBJ1-2; CDR3nt: TGTGCTAGCAGCCCCATTTCGGGGGGCTACACCTTC; CDR3aa: CASSPISGGYTF
v_gene: TRBV19; d_gene: -; abundance: -; j_gene: TRBJ1-2; CDR3nt: TGTGCCAGTAGGGGGGCAGGTACCTATGGCTACACCTTC; CDR3aa: CASRGAGTYGYTF
v_gene: TRBV5-1; d_gene: TRBD1; abundance: -; j_gene: TRBJ2-5; CDR3nt: TGCGCCAGCAGCCTAGACAGGGCAGAGACCCAGTACTTC; CDR3aa: CASSLDRAETQYF
v_gene: TRBV6-5; d_gene: -; abundance: -; j_gene: TRBJ1-3; CDR3nt: TGTGCCAGCAGTCCCCTTTTGGGGCCCACGAACACCATATATTTT; CDR3aa: CASSPLLGPTNTIYF
v_gene: TRBV27; d_gene: -; abundance: -; j_gene: TRBJ1-2; CDR3nt: TGTGCCAGCACCCTAGTTTACCCCCCCGGGACTCCAAATAACTATGGCTACACCTTC; CDR3aa: CASTLVYPPGTPNNYGYTF
v_gene: TRBV5-4; d_gene: -; abundance: -; j_gene: TRBJ1-1; CDR3nt: TGTGCCAGCAGCCCCTCGACGGGAACTGAAGCTTTCTTT; CDR3aa: CASSPSTGTEAFF
v_gene: TRBV7-9; d_gene: TRBD2; abundance: -; j_gene: TRBJ2-1; CDR3nt: TGTGCCAGCAGCTTAGCGGGAACTAGCGGGGCAAACAATGAGCAGTTCTTC; CDR3aa: CASSLAGTSGANNEQFF
v_gene: TRBV21-1; d_gene: -; abundance: -; j_gene: TRBJ2-7; CDR3nt: TGTGCCAGCCCGGGGGGCAGCAACAGCCCCCCGCACAACTACGAGCAGTACTTC; CDR3aa: CASPGGSNSPPHNYEQYF
v_gene: TRBV6-6; d_gene: TRBD2; abundance: -; j_gene: TRBJ2-1; CDR3nt: TGTGCCAGCAGTTACCAAGGACTAGCGGGTAATGAGCAGTTCTTC; CDR3aa: CASSYQGLAGNEQFF
v_gene: TRBV7-8; d_gene: -; abundance: -; j_gene: TRBJ1-4; CDR3nt: TGTGCCAGCAGCTTTTCTGGGGGCCAAAATGAAAAACTGTTTTTT; CDR3aa: CASSFSGGQNEKLFF
v_gene: TRBV2; d_gene: -; abundance: -; j_gene: TRBJ1-2; CDR3nt: TGTGCCAGCATAAGGGAATACAACTATGGCTACACCTTC; CDR3aa: CASIREYNYGYTF
v_gene: TRBV5-1; d_gene: -; abundance: -; j_gene: TRBJ2-2; CDR3nt: TGCGCCAGCAGCTTAAAAGGGGTCACCGGGGAGCTGTTTTTT; CDR3aa: CASSLKGVTGELFF
v_gene: TRBV6-6; d_gene: -; abundance: -; j_gene: TRBJ2-5; CDR3nt: TGTGCCAGCAGTTACTCCTACAGGGAGGTTCGAGAGACCCAGTACTTC; CDR3aa: CASSYSYREVRETQYF
v_gene: TRBV6-1; d_gene: TRBD1; abundance: -; j_gene: TRBJ2-3; CDR3nt: TGTGCCAGCGCCGGACAGGGCGCTAGCACAGATACGCAGTATTTT; CDR3aa: CASAGQGASTDTQYF
v_gene: TRBV2; d_gene: TRBD2; abundance: -; j_gene: TRBJ2-3; CDR3nt: TGTGCCAGCGGGCTAGCGGGGGCTTCTAGCACAGATACGCAGTATTTT; CDR3aa: CASGLAGASSTDTQYF
v_gene: TRBV6-1; d_gene: TRBD1; abundance: -; j_gene: TRBJ2-7; CDR3nt: TGTGCCAGCAACCGGGACAGGGTCTCCTACGAGCAGTACTTC; CDR3aa: CASNRDRVSYEQYF
v_gene: TRBV6-6; d_gene: -; abundance: -; j_gene: TRBJ1-1; CDR3nt: TGTGCCAGCAGTTATGCCCCTTGGGGGAACACTGAAGCTTTCTTT; CDR3aa: CASSYAPWGNTEAFF
v_gene: TRBV7-8; d_gene: TRBD1; abundance: -; j_gene: TRBJ1-6; CDR3nt: TGTGCCAGCAGCTTAGGACAGGGTGGTTCACCCCTCCACTTT; CDR3aa: CASSLGQGGSPLHF
v_gene: TRBV7-9; d_gene: -; abundance: -; j_gene: TRBJ1-1; CDR3nt: TGTGCCAGCAGCTTAGAGGGGGTTACTGAAGCTTTCTTT; CDR3aa: CASSLEGVTEAFF
v_gene: TRBV7-9; d_gene: -; abundance: -; j_gene: TRBJ1-2; CDR3nt: TGTGCCAGCAGCTTAATACAGGGTCCCTATGGCTACACCTTC; CDR3aa: CASSLIQGPYGYTF
v_gene: TRBV10-2; d_gene: TRBD1; abundance: -; j_gene: TRBJ1-2; CDR3nt: TGCGCCAGCAGTGAGACTCGGGACAGGAACTATGGCTACACCTTC; CDR3aa: CASSETRDRNYGYTF
v_gene: TRBV6-5; d_gene: -; abundance: -; j_gene: TRBJ2-1; CDR3nt: TGTGCCAGCCGAATGGACAGCTCCTACAATGAGCAGTTCTTC; CDR3aa: CASRMDSSYNEQFF
v_gene: TRBV11-3; d_gene: -; abundance: -; j_gene: TRBJ2-3; CDR3nt: TGTGCCAGCAGCTTTTATAGGGATACGCAGTATTTT; CDR3aa: CASSFYRDTQYF
v_gene: TRBV25-1; d_gene: -; abundance: -; j_gene: TRBJ1-1; CDR3nt: TGTGCCAGCGCACAGGAGAATTTGGCTGAAGCTTTCTTT; CDR3aa: CASAQENLAEAFF
v_gene: TRBV7-9; d_gene: TRBD1; abundance: -; j_gene: TRBJ2-1; CDR3nt: TGTGCCAGCAGCTTCACAGGGGGCTCGAATGAGCAGTTCTTC; CDR3aa: CASSFTGGSNEQFF
v_gene: TRBV7-8; d_gene: TRBD1; abundance: once; j_gene: TRBJ1-2; CDR3nt: TGTGCCAGCAGCCTCGACAGACAGGGGGCAGGGGGCTACACCTTC; CDR3aa: CASSLDRQGAGGYTF
v_gene: TRBV7-8; d_gene: -; abundance: -; j_gene: TRBJ1-1; CDR3nt: TGTGCCAGCAGCTTAGTTGGGCCGGGAGTGAACACTGAAGCTTTCTTT; CDR3aa: CASSLVGPGVNTEAFF
v_gene: TRBV4-1; d_gene: TRBD1; abundance: -; j_gene: TRBJ1-2; CDR3nt: TGCGCCAGCAGCCAAGAGGACAGGGGGCTTGGCTACACCTTC; CDR3aa: CASSQEDRGLGYTF
v_gene: TRBV5-6; d_gene: -; abundance: -; j_gene: TRBJ2-7; CDR3nt: TGTGCCAGCAGCTGGCAGGGGTCAGCACTATATTACGAGTGGCAGTACTTC; CDR3aa: CASSWQGSALYYEWQYF
v_gene: TRBV11-1; d_gene: -; abundance: once; j_gene: TRBJ2-7; CDR3nt: TGTGCCAGCAGCCCGGGACGGCCGGGCTCCTACGAGCAGTACTTC; CDR3aa: CASSPGRPGSYEQYF
v_gene: TRBV6-5; d_gene: -; abundance: -; j_gene: TRBJ2-7; CDR3nt: TGTGCCAGCAGGGGATACGGCGGGGACTACGAGCAGTACTTC; CDR3aa: CASRGYGGDYEQYF
v_gene: TRBV4-3; d_gene: -; abundance: -; j_gene: TRBJ2-2; CDR3nt: TGCGCCAGCAGCCAAGACAGGGGCGCCACCGGGGAGCTGTTTTTT; CDR3aa: CASSQDRGATGELFF
v_gene: TRBV7-9; d_gene: -; abundance: -; j_gene: TRBJ2-1; CDR3nt: TGTGCCAGCAGCTTATTTGCGGGGAATAATGAGCAGTTCTTC; CDR3aa: CASSLFAGNNEQFF
v_gene: TRBV6-6; d_gene: -; abundance: -; j_gene: TRBJ1-1; CDR3nt: TGTGCCAGCAGTTCCTACAGTGGGCAAAACGCTGAAGCTTTCTTT; CDR3aa: CASSSYSGQNAEAFF
v_gene: TRBV7-8; d_gene: TRBD1; abundance: once; j_gene: TRBJ2-7; CDR3nt: TGTGCCAGCAGCTTAGTCGAGACAGGGGTAGCGCAGTACTTC; CDR3aa: CASSLVETGVAQYF
v_gene: TRBV11-3; d_gene: -; abundance: -; j_gene: TRBJ1-1; CDR3nt: TGTGCCAGCAGCCCGACAACGAACACTGAAGCTTTCTTT; CDR3aa: CASSPTTNTEAFF
v_gene: TRBV5-1; d_gene: -; abundance: -; j_gene: TRBJ1-4; CDR3nt: TGCGCCAGCAGCTTGGAGGGGATAACTAATGAAAAACTGTTTTTT; CDR3aa: CASSLEGITNEKLFF
v_gene: TRBV5-8; d_gene: -; abundance: -; j_gene: TRBJ2-7; CDR3nt: TGTGCCAGCAGCTTGGTTGTCCCCCCCTACGAGCAGTACTTC; CDR3aa: CASSLVVPPYEQYF
v_gene: TRBV5-6; d_gene: -; abundance: -; j_gene: TRBJ2-5; CDR3nt: TGTGCCAGCAGCTTGTGGGGGGCGGTGGTTCAAGAGACCCAGTACTTC; CDR3aa: CASSLWGAVVQETQYF
v_gene: TRBV9; d_gene: -; abundance: -; j_gene: TRBJ1-3; CDR3nt: TGTGCCAGCAGCGCCACCCAGGGCTCTGGAAACACCATATATTTT; CDR3aa: CASSATQGSGNTIYF
v_gene: TRBV19; d_gene: -; abundance: -; j_gene: TRBJ1-6; CDR3nt: TGTGCCAGTAGGGAAGGGACGGGACTCAATTCACCCCTCCACTTT; CDR3aa: CASREGTGLNSPLHF
v_gene: TRBV7-9; d_gene: -; abundance: -; j_gene: TRBJ1-1; CDR3nt: TGTGCCAGCAGCTTAATCGAGAACACTGAAGCTTTCTTT; CDR3aa: CASSLIENTEAFF
v_gene: TRBV2; d_gene: TRBD1; abundance: -; j_gene: TRBJ1-2; CDR3nt: TGTGCCAGCAGTGGAACAGGGGGTAGGAATGGCTACACCTTC; CDR3aa: CASSGTGGRNGYTF